The clone carrying this T cell receptor (beta chain) occurred a few times. Its antigen is not identified. CDR3 size: 14 residues. With 3 bases removed from V and 5 bases from J, the gap between germline ends came to 10 bases. Looked up from germline, CDR1 is MNHEY and CDR2 is SMNVEV (reference sequence). Profiled with immunoSEQ multiplex PCR; TCRdb holds only in-frame clones, not every one. The repertoire consists of about 100,000 clones, with about nine tenths occurring once and the leading ten covering more than 5%. The data are from a study of OX40 agonist ivuxolimab in advanced cancers. Study-level results: Near-lowest levels of clonal expansion characterized partial responders at 0.1-3.0 mg/kg.

This clonotype was obtained from an adult with an advanced solid tumor such as melanoma, head and neck, liver or kidney cancer. This rearrangement joins TRBV27 to TRBJ1-4; the D gene is possibly TRBD1 (6 bases). The sample was CD4+ or CD8+ T cells sorted from blood, taken in a trial of the OX40 agonist ivuxolimab. DNA for the CDR3: TGTGCCAGCAGTTTGTGGGGGCCCAATGAAAAACTGTTTTTT. Translated, it gives CASSLWGPNEKLFF.